This is a list of T cell receptor beta chains from one sample in a study of cytotoxic CD8 clonotypes in ibrutinib-treated CLL. This table comes from immunoSEQ multiplex PCR, and its TCRdb copy is limited to in-frame clones, with some not included. Altogether approximately 150,000 clones are present, 70% to 85% being singletons, with the ten largest covering under 35%. The sample was PBMCs, taken after 12 months of ibrutinib treatment. These receptors originate from a human donor with chronic lymphocytic leukemia. Each CDR3 is given with its conserved first and last residue. A D gene is named only where the DNA matches it firmly. Size values are once, few and many counts, or a class for expanded clones, and some rows have none.

TRBJ2-3	TRBV19	NA	NA	CASSIGLVGADTQYF	TGTGCCAGTAGTATCGGCCTAGTAGGGGCAGATACGCAGTATTTT
TRBJ1-2	TRBV11-2	NA	NA	CASRPVTGSTNYGYTF	TGTGCCAGCAGACCTGTCACGGGGTCTACTAACTATGGCTACACCTTC
TRBJ2-3	TRBV6-5	once	TRBD2	CASSRERGADTQYF	TGTGCCAGCAGTCGGGAGCGGGGAGCAGATACGCAGTATTTT
TRBJ1-5	TRBV2	few	NA	CASSGNNQPQHF	TGTGCCAGCTCCGGGAACAATCAGCCCCAGCATTTT
TRBJ1-5	TRBV19	few	TRBD1	CASSMATGGGQPQHF	TGTGCCAGTAGTATGGCCACAGGGGGTGGGCAGCCCCAGCATTTT
TRBJ1-1	TRBV27	NA	NA	CASSLGAGLANTEAFF	TGTGCCAGCAGTTTAGGTGCAGGGCTGGCGAACACTGAAGCTTTCTTT
TRBJ2-1	TRBV18	few	TRBD1	CASSLLDRGTYNEQFF	TGTGCCAGCTCACTCCTCGACAGGGGGACCTACAATGAGCAGTTCTTC
TRBJ1-3	TRBV9	many	NA	CASSVDHPGYTIYF	TGTGCCAGCAGCGTAGATCATCCCGGATACACCATATATTTT
TRBJ2-1	TRBV6-1	NA	TRBD2	CASPIAGGYNEQFF	TGTGCCAGCCCGATAGCGGGAGGGTACAATGAGCAGTTCTTC
TRBJ1-6	TRBV7-6	NA	TRBD1	CASSRTPGQRNSPLHF	TGTGCCAGCAGTCGTACCCCGGGACAGAGAAATTCACCCCTCCACTTT
TRBJ1-3	TRBV30	NA	NA	CASTSAGDVSGNTIYF	TGTGCCTCAACTTCAGCGGGGGATGTTTCTGGAAACACCATATATTTT
TRBJ1-3	TRBV2	NA	NA	CASLGADSGNTIYF	TGTGCCAGCCTTGGGGCAGACTCTGGAAACACCATATATTTT
TRBJ1-5	TRBV30	few	NA	CAWRRTWSEPQHF	TGTGCCTGGAGACGGACCTGGTCTGAGCCCCAGCATTTT
TRBJ2-1	TRBV14	few	TRBD1	CASSQTGGNEQFF	TGTGCCAGCAGCCAGACAGGGGGTAATGAGCAGTTCTTC
TRBJ1-1	TRBV9	few	NA	CASSVHSQNTEAFF	TGTGCCAGCAGCGTACACAGCCAGAACACTGAAGCTTTCTTT
TRBJ2-1	TRBV7-8	NA	NA	CASSLAGGTDYNEQFF	TGTGCCAGCAGCTTAGCTGGCGGGACAGACTACAATGAGCAGTTCTTC
TRBJ2-3	TRBV19	NA	NA	CASKQGSTDTQYF	TGTGCCAGTAAACAGGGCAGCACAGATACGCAGTATTTT